The 5 T cell receptor beta chains below were found in one sample sequenced in a study of blood T cell repertoires in COVID-19. Generated by immunoSEQ multiplex PCR, the TCRdb table keeps only in-frame clones and is missing some. The table has about 93,000 clones, roughly 90% seen once; the top ten hold 1.5%. The specimen sequenced was peripheral blood. These receptors all come from a human donor with active COVID-19. The donor label of this sample is uncertain.

Only one count was recorded for this clone. The V call is TRBV2, the J call TRBJ1-5; no firm D call. Germline V lookup: CDR1 SNHLY, CDR2 FYNNEI. V gave up 4 bases and J gave up 0 bases, with 13 bases separating them. This CDR3 region has 16 residues. The CDR3 region is CASSGGSRVSNQPQHF. In DNA, the CDR3 is TGTGCCAGCAGTGGTGGGAGCAGAGTTAGCAATCAGCCCCAGCATTTT.

V is TRBV7-2 and J is TRBJ1-1, with D tentatively TRBD1 (6 bases). Trimming shortened V by 0 bases and J by 4 bases, and 9 bases separated the two germline ends. Per the germline V gene, CDR1 is SGHTA and CDR2 is FQGNSA. CDR3 length: 14 amino acids. The CDR3 loop is CASSLALRGTEAFF. CDR3 nucleotide sequence: TGTGCCAGCAGCTTAGCACTCAGGGGCACTGAAGCTTTCTTT.

This chain connects TRBV6-4 to TRBJ2-1; TRBD2 aligns across 13 bases. CDR3 length equals 15 residues. Germline trimming cut 4 bases from V and 8 bases from J; bases unmatched to any gene: 5. Germline V gene lookup returns CDR1 MRHNA and CDR2 SNTAGT. Here the CDR3 reads CASSGTSGGVDEQFF. The CDR3 region has the DNA TGTGCCAGCAGTGGAACTAGCGGGGGGGTTGATGAGCAGTTCTTC.

The chain employs TRBV19 and TRBJ2-2; D is undetermined. With 5 bases removed from V and 1 base from J, the gap between germline ends came to 14 bases. CDR1 is LNHDA and CDR2 is SQIVND in the germline V gene (reference sequence). The CDR3 is 16 residues long. In DNA form, the CDR3 reads TGTGCCAGTAGTTCAAGCCCATCCCTGAACACCGGGGAGCTGTTTTTT. This sequence encodes CASSSSPSLNTGELFF.

The CDR3 protein is CASILGVEQFF. CDR3 nucleotides: TGTGCCAGCATTCTAGGGGTTGAGCAGTTCTTC. The rearrangement links TRBV27 to TRBJ2-1, with a tentative D call TRBD1 (5 bases). Trimming removed 7 bases at V and 9 bases at J, with 10 bases between. CDR3 length: 11 residues. Germline loops: CDR1 MNHEY, CDR2 SMNVEV (reference sequence).